The present entry profiles one T cell receptor (beta chain) with its context. The data originate from a study of blood T cell repertoires in COVID-19. Overall study context: The study drew acute and convalescent COVID-19 samples from the United States, Italy and Spain. PBMCs, B-cell-depleted T cells, or T cells were the source of the cDNA or gDNA that made up the material.

There are 14 residues in the CDR3. Trimming stripped 2 bases from V and 3 bases from J, with 11 bases between. Germline CDR1 and CDR2: SGHRS and YFSETQ. Seattle patients were enrolled while actively infected and followed longitudinally. As originally analysed: Amplification of reference gene primers provided the estimated nucleated cell counts. Measured with immunoSEQ multiplex PCR; TCRdb has only the in-frame clones, and not every one. V and J calls and clone size are given by that table; D and trimming were obtained from the DNA. The data hold fewer than 200,000 clones, with roughly 80% observed a single time.

This TCR came from a woman aged 55-70 years with COVID-19, enrolled during active disease. V and J are TRBV5-1 and TRBJ1-1; perhaps TRBD1 as D (5 bases). Sequencing was done on a sample of peripheral blood. DNA of the CDR3: TGCGCCAGCAGCTTAGACAGAGGATACACTGAAGCTTTCTTT. It yields the protein CASSLDRGYTEAFF.